The 10 T cell receptor beta chains presented below share a single source sample, sequenced in a study of T-cell memory formation after mild COVID-19. TCRdb itself ran the 5' RACE reads through MiXCR, one entry per CDR3 protein. The table shows hundreds of thousands of distinct CDR3 sequences, with approximately 15% occurring only once. The sequencing sample was made of PBMCs or a T cell subset sorted from them (not recorded which). The receptors originated from a man aged 18-30 years who had mild COVID-19 (a few samples of this study predate the infection). Cell type and time point are not known.

This clonotype occurred a few times. The chain uses TRBV7-2 and TRBJ2-1, with D hard to call. CDR1 is SGHTA and CDR2 is FQGNSA in the germline V gene. V was clipped by 1 base and J by 2 bases, with 9 bases between them. CDR3 size: 15 residues. CDR3 nucleotide sequence: TGTGCCAGCAGCTTAGGGGCATACACCTACAATGAGCAGTTCTTC. Protein sequence: CASSLGAYTYNEQFF.

The rearrangement uses TRBV5-1 and TRBJ1-3; 7 positions match TRBD1. Looked up from germline, CDR1 is SGHRS and CDR2 is YFSETQ. V shed 4 bases and J 2 bases; nucleotides not matched to a gene: 6. CDR3 length: 15 amino acids. CDR3 residues: CASSQTGQPGNTIYF. Here the CDR3 DNA reads TGCGCCAGCAGCCAGACGGGACAGCCTGGAAACACCATATATTTT. Combining the CDR3 with reference TRBV5-1 and TRBJ1-3 gives the whole variable domain KAGVTQTPRYLIKTRGQQVTLSCSPISGHRSVSWYQQTPGQGLQFLFEYFSETQRNKGNFPGRFSGRQFSNSRSEMNVSTLELGDSALYLCASSQTGQPGNTIYFGEGSWLTVV.

This clonotype has a count of ten or more. V usage is TRBV2 and J usage is TRBJ2-1; 8 bases map to TRBD2. Germline values: CDR1 SNHLY, CDR2 FYNNEI. This CDR3 is built from 12 residues. V was pared by 6 bases and J by 7 bases, with 2 bases of the junction left unmatched. The DNA of the CDR3 is TGTGCCAGCAGACCGGGGGGGAATGAGCAGTTCTTC. Translating gives CASRPGGNEQFF.

The chain recombines TRBV27 with TRBJ2-3; D may be TRBD1 or TRBD2 (5 bases each). Germline assignment: CDR1 MNHEY and CDR2 SMNVEV (reference sequence). Trimming cost V 8 bases and J 10 bases, with 28 bases left between them. The CDR3 runs to 16 residues. The CDR3 sequence: CASGSLPGLALSAQYF. The CDR3 nucleotides read TGTGCCAGCGGCTCATTGCCGGGGCTAGCTCTATCTGCGCAGTATTTT.

This sequence joins TRBV20-1 and TRBJ1-5; D may be TRBD1 (6 bases). Germline V gene sequence: CDR1 DFQATT, CDR2 SNEGSKA (reference sequence). The germline V and J ends were trimmed by 4 bases and 1 base, with 17 bases remaining between them. This CDR3 spans 16 amino acids. CDR3 in amino acids: CSATRPTGISNQPQHF. DNA for the CDR3: TGCAGTGCTACTCGACCAACAGGGATCAGCAATCAGCCCCAGCATTTT.

At least ten counts were recorded for this clonotype. The J gene is TRBJ2-5, the V gene TRBV7-8, with D unclear. The CDR3 covers 11 residues. The germline V gene encodes CDR1 SGHVS and CDR2 FQNEAQ. V dropped 5 bases and J dropped 5 bases, with 6 bases sitting between them. Here the CDR3 reads CASSAGETQYF. The CDR3 coding sequence is TGTGCCAGCAGCGCCGGGGAGACCCAGTACTTC.

V is TRBV4-3 and J is TRBJ2-2, with TRBD2 identical over 7 bases. The CDR3 contains 15 residues. Losses at the gene ends were 5 bases for V and 3 bases for J; bases not matched to a gene: 6. CDR1 and CDR2 (germline): LGHNA, YSLEER. The CDR3 reads CASSGKRGYTGELFF. The CDR3 coding sequence is TGCGCCAGCAGCGGGAAGCGGGGATACACCGGGGAGCTGTTTTTT.

The rearrangement joins TRBV20-1 to TRBJ2-3; D call uncertain. Trimming removed 4 bases from V and 0 bases from J, with 11 bases in between. In germline, CDR1 is DFQATT, CDR2 SNEGSKA (reference sequence). This CDR3 comprises 14 residues. This chain's CDR3 is CSAKWSTSTDTQYF. In DNA form, the CDR3 reads TGCAGTGCTAAGTGGTCCACGAGCACAGATACGCAGTATTTT.

The chain couples TRBV10-3 to TRBJ2-1; weak D call: TRBD2 (5 bases). The CDR3 runs 13 residues. Germline assignment: CDR1 ENHRY and CDR2 SYGVKD. With 10 bases removed from V and 0 bases from J, the gap between germline ends came to 10 bases. CDR3 amino acids: CATTGSSYNEQFF. CDR3 sequence (DNA): TGTGCCACCACGGGGAGCTCCTACAATGAGCAGTTCTTC.

The table lists this clonotype with a few counts. The chain is built from TRBV4-1 and TRBJ2-3; weak D call: TRBD2 (6 bases). Germline CDR1 is MGHRA and CDR2 is YSYEKL. The CDR3 loop spans 14 amino acids. The V end lost 0 bases, the J end lost 5 bases, and 9 bases lay between the germline ends. The CDR3 DNA reads TGCGCCAGCAGCCAAGAACCTAGCGAAGATACGCAGTATTTT. Protein: CASSQEPSEDTQYF.